This record looks at one TCR beta chain sequence and its context. Its antigen is currently unknown. Subsets obtained from CD4+ cells comprised CD45RA+ naive and CD45RA-negative memory cells. These data belong to a study of shared clonotypes between healthy human individuals. Clones were sequenced by immunoSEQ multiplex PCR, and TCRdb holds only the in-frame ones, with some missing. The data show roughly 2.5 million clones, around nine tenths seen once. Study results and caveats: Measured sharing among donors was expected to vary with sequencing depth.

This CDR3 has 14 residues. Losses at the gene ends were 5 bases for V and 6 bases for J; bases not matched to a gene: 4. CDR1 is LNHNV, CDR2 YYDKDF, per germline (reference sequence). V and J are TRBV15 and TRBJ2-1; TRBD2 matches at 10 bases. Sequenced: naive CD4+ T cells sorted from blood. As to subset: CD45RA+ positively selected. The receptor was derived from a young man in good health. This CDR3 reads CATSASGSINEQFF. The CDR3 nucleotides are TGTGCCACCAGCGCTAGCGGGAGCATCAATGAGCAGTTCTTC.